This T cell receptor beta chain comes out of a study of early T cells in non-severe SARS-CoV-2 infection. V was shortened by 3 bases and J by 2 bases, with 11 bases between the two germline ends. Germline lookup yields CDR1 SGHVS and CDR2 FNYEAQ. The length of the CDR3 is 14 residues. TCRdb re-called the 5' RACE reads through MiXCR, storing one row per CDR3 protein. The sample consists of 95,000 to 100,000 distinct CDR3 sequences, more than 9.5% of them appearing once. The chain carries TRBV7-6 and TRBJ2-7; no clear D gene. Sequencing was performed on whole blood. This clonotype was obtained from an adult who was a healthcare worker with PCR-confirmed SARS-CoV-2 infection or an uninfected control (not recorded which). CDR3 in amino acids: CASSFLDGTYEQYF. In DNA form, the CDR3 reads TGTGCCAGCAGCTTCCTGGACGGAACCTACGAGCAGTACTTC.